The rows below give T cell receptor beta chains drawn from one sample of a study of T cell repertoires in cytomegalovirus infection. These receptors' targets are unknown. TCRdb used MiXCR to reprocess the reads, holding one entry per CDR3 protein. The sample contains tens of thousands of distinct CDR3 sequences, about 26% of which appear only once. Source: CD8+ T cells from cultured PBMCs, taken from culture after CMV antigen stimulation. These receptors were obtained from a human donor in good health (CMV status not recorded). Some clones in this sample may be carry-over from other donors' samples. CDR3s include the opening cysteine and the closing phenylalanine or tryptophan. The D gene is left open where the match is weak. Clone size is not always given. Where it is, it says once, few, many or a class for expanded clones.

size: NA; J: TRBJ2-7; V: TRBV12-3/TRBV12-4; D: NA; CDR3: CASSLDKSYEQYF; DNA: TGTGCCAGCAGTTTAGACAAGTCCTACGAGCAGTACTTC
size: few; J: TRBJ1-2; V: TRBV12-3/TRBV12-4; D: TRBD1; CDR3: CASTFGTGDYTF; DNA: TGTGCCAGCACTTTTGGGACAGGAGACTACACCTTC
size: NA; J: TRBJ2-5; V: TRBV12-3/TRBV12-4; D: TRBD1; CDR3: CASSSGTGETQYF; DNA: TGTGCCAGCAGTTCCGGGACAGGGGAGACCCAGTACTTC
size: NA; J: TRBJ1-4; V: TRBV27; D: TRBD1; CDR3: CASSLGFGGTGGYATNEKLFF; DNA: TGTGCCAGCAGTTTAGGGTTTGGCGGGACAGGGGGCTATGCAACTAATGAAAAACTGTTTTTT
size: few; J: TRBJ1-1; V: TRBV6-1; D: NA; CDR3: CASSEMGDGTEAFF; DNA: TGTGCCAGCAGTGAAATGGGGGATGGAACTGAAGCTTTCTTT
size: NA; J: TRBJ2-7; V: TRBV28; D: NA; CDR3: CASSSMMTGGSYEQYF; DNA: TGTGCCAGCAGTTCGATGATGACAGGAGGCTCCTACGAGCAGTACTTC
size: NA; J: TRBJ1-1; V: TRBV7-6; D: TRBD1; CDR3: CASSPNPAETGDLNTEAFF; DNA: TGTGCCAGCAGCCCCAACCCAGCCGAGACAGGGGACCTGAACACTGAAGCTTTCTTT
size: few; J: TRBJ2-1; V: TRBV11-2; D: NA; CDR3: CASSLAGYNEQFF; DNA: TGTGCCAGCAGCTTAGCCGGATACAATGAGCAGTTCTTC
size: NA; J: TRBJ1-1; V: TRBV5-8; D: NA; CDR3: CASSLERDLMNTEAFF; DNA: TGTGCCAGCAGCTTGGAAAGGGATTTAATGAACACTGAAGCTTTCTTT
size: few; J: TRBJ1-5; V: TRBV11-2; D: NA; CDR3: CASSLALRRNSNQPQHF; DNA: TGTGCCAGCAGCTTAGCACTCAGGAGGAATAGCAATCAGCCCCAGCATTTT
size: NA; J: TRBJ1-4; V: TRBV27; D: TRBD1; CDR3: CASSFGTGGEKLFF; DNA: TGTGCCAGCAGTTTCGGGACAGGGGGAGAAAAACTGTTTTTT
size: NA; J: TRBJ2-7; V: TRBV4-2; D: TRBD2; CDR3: CASILEPGGGYEQYF; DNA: TGTGCCAGCATTCTCGAACCCGGGGGGGGCTACGAGCAGTACTTC
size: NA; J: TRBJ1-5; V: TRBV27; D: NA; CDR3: CASSLTERGQPQHF; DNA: TGTGCCAGCAGTCTAACAGAACGGGGGCAGCCCCAGCATTTT
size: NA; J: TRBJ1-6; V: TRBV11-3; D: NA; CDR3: CASSSEGQGNSPLHF; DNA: TGTGCCAGCAGCAGTGAAGGGCAGGGAAATTCACCCCTCCACTTT
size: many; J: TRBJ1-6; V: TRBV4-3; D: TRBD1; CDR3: CASSQTGANNSPLHF; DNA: TGCGCCAGCAGCCAAACAGGGGCTAATAATTCACCCCTCCACTTT
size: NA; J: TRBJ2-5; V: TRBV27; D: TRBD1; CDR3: CASSFSRGHETQYF; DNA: TGTGCCAGCAGTTTCTCCAGGGGGCATGAGACCCAGTACTTC
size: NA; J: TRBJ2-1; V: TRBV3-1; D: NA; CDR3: CASSQGRGGPYNEQFF; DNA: TGTGCCAGCAGCCAAGGTCGCGGGGGCCCTTACAATGAGCAGTTCTTC
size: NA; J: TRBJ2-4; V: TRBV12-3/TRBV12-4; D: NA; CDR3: CASSLQGAKNIQYF; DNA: TGTGCCAGCAGTTTACAGGGAGCCAAAAACATTCAGTACTTC
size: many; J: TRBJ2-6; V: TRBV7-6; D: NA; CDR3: CASSPPVGVSGANVLTF; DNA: TGTGCCAGCAGCCCCCCGGTGGGAGTCTCTGGGGCCAACGTCCTGACTTTC
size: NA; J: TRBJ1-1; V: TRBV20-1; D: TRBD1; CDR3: CSARGTGKGTEAFF; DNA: TGCAGTGCTAGAGGGACAGGGAAAGGAACTGAAGCTTTCTTT
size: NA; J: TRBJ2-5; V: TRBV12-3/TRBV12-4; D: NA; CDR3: CASSPRGLLGRETQYF; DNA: TGTGCCAGCAGTCCGCGAGGACTCCTCGGCAGGGAGACCCAGTACTTC
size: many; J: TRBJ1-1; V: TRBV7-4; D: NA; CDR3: CASSFFIGNTEAFF; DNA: TGTGCCAGCAGCTTTTTCATTGGGAACACTGAAGCTTTCTTT
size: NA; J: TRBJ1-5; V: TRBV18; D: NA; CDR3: CASSPLGGSSGNQPQHF; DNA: TGTGCCAGCTCTCCACTTGGGGGCTCGAGCGGCAATCAGCCCCAGCATTTT
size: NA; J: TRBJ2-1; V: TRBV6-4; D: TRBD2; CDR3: CATTGLAGVSSYNEQFF; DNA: TGTGCCACCACCGGGCTAGCGGGGGTGAGCTCCTACAATGAGCAGTTCTTC
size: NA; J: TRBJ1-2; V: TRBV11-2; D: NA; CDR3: CASSDQGNVGGYTF; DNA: TGTGCCAGCAGCGACCAGGGAAACGTTGGTGGCTACACCTTC
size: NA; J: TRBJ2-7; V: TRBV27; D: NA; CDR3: CASSPGETPYEQYF; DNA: TGTGCCAGCAGTCCCGGGGAGACCCCCTACGAGCAGTACTTC
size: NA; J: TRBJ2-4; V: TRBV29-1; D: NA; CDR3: CSVEDLWAKNIQYF; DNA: TGCAGCGTTGAAGATTTGTGGGCAAAAAACATTCAGTACTTC
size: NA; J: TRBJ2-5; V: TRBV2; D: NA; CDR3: CASSGVVQYF; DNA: TGTGCCAGCAGTGGGGTCGTCCAGTACTTC
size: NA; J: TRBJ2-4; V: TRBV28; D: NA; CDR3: CASSSWEIRAKNIQYF; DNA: TGTGCCAGCAGTTCCTGGGAGATACGGGCCAAAAACATTCAGTACTTC